The 17 T cell receptor beta chains in this list originate from one sample, sequenced in a study of blood T cell repertoires in COVID-19. The protocol was immunoSEQ multiplex PCR, while the TCRdb copy is restricted to in-frame clones and leaves out a portion. The sample has about 200,000 clones, 82% seen once. Material: PBMCs or T cells enriched from blood (not recorded which). The receptors stem from a man aged 35 to 55 who had recovered from COVID-19.

This sequence joins TRBV5-1 and TRBJ2-2; 10 bases line up with TRBD1. The CDR3 consists of 16 residues. After removal of 4 bases from V and 6 bases from J, the junction contained 9 bases not matched to a gene. The germline gives CDR1 SGHRS, CDR2 YFSETQ. DNA for the CDR3: TGCGCCAGCAGCCCCCCCGGGACAGGGGCCGCCGGGGAGCTGTTTTTT. It yields the protein CASSPPGTGAAGELFF.

In its sample, this clone was seen many times. V and J are TRBV14 and TRBJ2-2; 11 bases align to TRBD2. CDR1 is SGHDN and CDR2 is FVKESK in the germline V gene. The CDR3 is 17 residues long. After removal of 4 bases from V and 1 base from J, the junction contained 5 bases not matched to a gene. The CDR3 loop reads CASSRGLAGKNTGELFF. The CDR3 DNA sequence: TGTGCCAGCAGCCGCGGACTAGCGGGCAAGAACACCGGGGAGCTGTTTTTT.

The chain employs TRBV19 and TRBJ1-2, with 8 bases lining up with TRBD1. The J segment lost 7 bases and the V segment lost 2 bases, leaving 6 bases of the junction unmatched. The CDR3 has 14 amino acids. Germline V lookup: CDR1 LNHDA, CDR2 SQIVND (reference sequence). For the CDR3, the DNA is TGTGCCAGTAGTATATTGAGAGGACAGGGTGGCTACACCTTC. Its protein product is CASSILRGQGGYTF.

The chain combines TRBV6-5 with TRBJ2-1, with D possibly matching TRBD2 (5 bases). Trimming shortened V by 2 bases and J by 0 bases, and 8 bases separated the two germline ends. This CDR3 region has 15 residues. Germline V gene lookup returns CDR1 MNHEY and CDR2 SVGAGI. The DNA for the CDR3 is TGTGCCAGCAGTTACCCGGGGAGCTCCTACAATGAGCAGTTCTTC. Its translation is CASSYPGSSYNEQFF.

This clone was counted a single time. Here the CDR3 DNA reads TGTGCCAGCAGCTTACCCGCGGGGGGGGCCACTAGCACAGATACGCAGTATTTT. Encoded protein: CASSLPAGGATSTDTQYF. V and J are TRBV5-6 and TRBJ2-3, with TRBD2 identical over 9 bases. V lost 2 bases, J lost 0 bases, and 10 bases stayed unmatched. In germline, CDR1 is SGHDT, CDR2 YYEEEE. The CDR3 sequence is 18 residues long. Full variable domain (remainder filled in from reference TRBV5-6 and TRBJ2-3): DAGVTQSPTHLIKTRGQQVTLRCSPKSGHDTVSWYQQALGQGPQFIFQYYEEEERQRGNFPDRFSGHQFPNYSSELNVNALLLGDSALYLCASSLPAGGATSTDTQYFGPGTRLTVL.

The chain joins TRBV4-2 to TRBJ2-1; D is possibly TRBD2 (5 bases). This CDR3 is built from 14 residues. Germline lookup yields CDR1 LGHNA and CDR2 YNFKEQ. V gave up 1 base and J gave up 5 bases, with 9 bases separating them. As DNA, the CDR3 is TGTGCCAGCAGCCAAGGAGGGCCAGACAATGAGCAGTTCTTC. Protein sequence: CASSQGGPDNEQFF.

This clone was recorded once. The chain has TRBV19 and TRBJ2-1; 8 bases match TRBD2. J gave up 13 bases and V 7 bases, and 9 bases lay outside the gene matches. Germline values: CDR1 LNHDA, CDR2 SQIVND (reference sequence). There are 12 residues in the CDR3. CDR3 nucleotides: TGTGCCAGTAATAGCGGGACGCCGCCTCAGTTCTTC. Amino acids: CASNSGTPPQFF. Full variable domain (rest looked up from reference TRBV19 and TRBJ2-1): DGGITQSPKYLFRKEGQNVTLSCEQNLNHDAMYWYRQDPGQGLRLIYYSQIVNDFQKGDIAEGYSVSREKKESFPLTVTSAQKNPTAFYLCASNSGTPPQFFGPGTRLTVL.

The chain joins TRBV28 to TRBJ1-6; 7 bases fit TRBD1. From germline, CDR1 is MDHEN and CDR2 SYDVKM. CDR3 size: 14 residues. Losses at the gene ends were 5 bases for V and 8 bases for J; bases not matched to a gene: 6. The chain's CDR3 is CASSGDRDYSPLHF. Here the CDR3 DNA reads TGTGCCAGCAGTGGGGACAGAGATTATTCACCCCTCCACTTT.

This chain uses TRBV18 with TRBJ1-5; no firm D call. Germline V gene data show CDR1 as KGHSH and CDR2 as LQKENI. Trimming stripped 6 bases from V and 4 bases from J, with 7 bases between. The CDR3 runs to 12 residues. CDR3 region: CASSPGNQPQHF. The CDR3 coding sequence is TGTGCCAGCTCCCCGGGGAATCAGCCCCAGCATTTT.

This clone was detected only once. For the CDR3, the DNA is TGTGCCAGCAGTACTCCCGGGACTAGCGGCTCCTACGAGCAGTACTTC. Its translation: CASSTPGTSGSYEQYF. V usage is TRBV28 and J usage is TRBJ2-7; 11 bases map to TRBD2. V gave up 5 bases and J gave up 0 bases; unmatched junction bases: 6. The CDR3 sequence is 16 residues long. Germline values: CDR1 MDHEN, CDR2 SYDVKM.

This clone has a handful of counts. This chain uses TRBV11-3 with TRBJ2-2; D not resolved. The germline CDR1 and CDR2 sequences are SGHNT and YENEEA. V lost 2 bases, J lost 6 bases, and 7 bases lay in between. There are 13 residues in the CDR3. The CDR3 sequence is CASSLITAGELFF. CDR3 sequence (DNA): TGTGCCAGCAGCTTAATTACGGCCGGGGAGCTGTTTTTT.

The chain links TRBV28 to TRBJ2-5; perhaps TRBD2 as D (5 bases). Germline V gene lookup returns CDR1 MDHEN and CDR2 SYDVKM. The CDR3 is 12 amino acids. V was clipped by 9 bases and J by 4 bases, with 12 bases between them. The CDR3 sequence: CASGLTGETQYF. Written as DNA, the CDR3 is TGTGCCAGTGGACTGACTGGAGAGACCCAGTACTTC.

This chain joins TRBV5-1 and TRBJ2-1, with 7 positions matching TRBD2. The CDR3 extends over 14 amino acids. The V and J ends lost 4 bases and 8 bases, in that order; junction bases with no gene match: 9. The germline V gene has CDR1 SGHRS and CDR2 YFSETQ. The CDR3 DNA reads TGCGCCAGCAGCCCAGGGACTATGATAGATGAGCAGTTCTTC. This codes for CASSPGTMIDEQFF.

CDR3 nucleotide sequence: TGTGCCAGCAGGATCGGGACTAGCGGTAGCTACGAGCAGTACTTC. Translated: CASRIGTSGSYEQYF. The rearrangement links TRBV27 to TRBJ2-7, with TRBD2 matching 11 bases. Germline V gene sequence: CDR1 MNHEY, CDR2 SMNVEV (reference sequence). This CDR3 contains 15 residues. Germline trimming cut 6 bases from V and 3 bases from J; bases unmatched to any gene: 7.

The chain carries TRBV5-4 and TRBJ2-7; 8 bases fit TRBD1. Per germline, CDR1 SGHNT and CDR2 YYREEE (reference sequence). The ends lost 2 bases at V and 2 bases at J; junction bases unmatched: 3. CDR3 length: 14 amino acids. The CDR3 loop is CASSFTGGAYEQYF. The CDR3, as DNA: TGTGCCAGCAGCTTTACAGGGGGAGCCTACGAGCAGTACTTC.

The rearrangement uses TRBV5-5 and TRBJ2-7; D call uncertain. From germline, CDR1 is SGHKS and CDR2 YYEKEE (reference sequence). Trimming took off 1 base at V and 5 bases at J, with 10 bases between the two ends. The CDR3 has 13 residues. The CDR3 spells CASSLSLYNEQYF. CDR3 DNA: TGTGCCAGCAGCTTGTCCCTTTATAACGAGCAGTACTTC.

The chain joins TRBV25-1 to TRBJ1-1; TRBD1 matches at 8 bases. This CDR3 is built from 11 residues. V shed 8 bases, J shed 5 bases, and the junction held 1 base outside the gene matches. Germline lookup yields CDR1 MGHDK and CDR2 SYGVNS. CDR3 nucleotides: TGTGCCAGCCAGGGGGCTACTGAAGCTTTCTTT. This sequence encodes CASQGATEAFF. Variable domain in full (rest from reference TRBV25-1 and TRBJ1-1): EADIYQTPRYLVIGTGKKITLECSQTMGHDKMYWYQQDPGMELHLIHYSYGVNSTEKGDLSSESTVSRIRTEHFPLTLESARPSHTSQYLCASQGATEAFFGQGTRLTVV.